The following is a TCR beta chain sequence with its context. The same CDR3 also results from other DNA sequences found in this sample. These data belong to a study of blood T cell repertoires in COVID-19. At the level of the study: The United States, Italy and Spain were the sources of the acute and convalescent COVID-19 samples. Sources were T cells, B-cell-depleted T cells, or PBMCs; the material itself was cDNA or gDNA.

In the original processing: Scientists estimated how many nucleated cells there were by amplifying reference gene primers. The repertoire was sequenced with immunoSEQ multiplex PCR; TCRdb's copy has only in-frame clones and lacks some. The V and J calls and the clone size are those of that table, but D and trimming were determined from the DNA. The repertoire consists of some 150,000 clones, with less than 90% occurring once and the leading ten covering 2% to 3%. V lost 6 bases to trimming and J lost 4 bases, with 13 bases between them. The CDR3 length is 13 residues. Germline-derived CDR1 and CDR2 are SGHDT and YYEEEE.

The V gene is TRBV5-6, the J gene TRBJ1-2, with D possibly TRBD1 on 5 matching bases. The clonotype was recovered from a woman in her seventies with acute or convalescent COVID-19. The sample was peripheral blood. The DNA for the CDR3 is TGTGCCAGCAACCGGGGGGGGAGCTATGGCTACACCTTC. Its translation: CASNRGGSYGYTF.